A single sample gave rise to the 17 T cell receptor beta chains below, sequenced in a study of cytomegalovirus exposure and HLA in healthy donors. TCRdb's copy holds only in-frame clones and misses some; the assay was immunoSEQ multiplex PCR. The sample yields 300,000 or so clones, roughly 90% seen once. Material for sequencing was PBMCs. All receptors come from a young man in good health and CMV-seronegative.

CDR3 residues: CAISGSPRGGAAGELFF. The CDR3, as DNA: TGTGCCATCAGTGGGAGCCCTCGCGGGGGGGCCGCCGGGGAGCTGTTTTTT. The chain recombines TRBV10-3 with TRBJ2-2, with 9 bases lining up with TRBD2. The CDR3 runs 17 residues. Germline values: CDR1 ENHRY, CDR2 SYGVKD. J gave up 6 bases and V 4 bases, and 12 bases lay outside the gene matches.

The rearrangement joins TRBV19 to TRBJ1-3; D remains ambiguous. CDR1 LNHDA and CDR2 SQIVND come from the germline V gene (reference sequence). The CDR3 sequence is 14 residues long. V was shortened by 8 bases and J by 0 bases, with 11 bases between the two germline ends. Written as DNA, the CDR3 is TGTGCCAGTTCCGACACCGACTCTGGAAACACCATATATTTT. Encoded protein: CASSDTDSGNTIYF.

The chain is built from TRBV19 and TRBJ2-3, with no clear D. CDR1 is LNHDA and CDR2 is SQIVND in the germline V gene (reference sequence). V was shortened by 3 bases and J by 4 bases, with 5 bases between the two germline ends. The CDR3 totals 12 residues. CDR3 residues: CASSIYPDTQYF. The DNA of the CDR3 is TGTGCCAGTAGTATTTATCCAGATACGCAGTATTTT. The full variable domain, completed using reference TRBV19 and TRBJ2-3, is DGGITQSPKYLFRKEGQNVTLSCEQNLNHDAMYWYRQDPGQGLRLIYYSQIVNDFQKGDIAEGYSVSREKKESFPLTVTSAQKNPTAFYLCASSIYPDTQYFGPGTRLTVL.

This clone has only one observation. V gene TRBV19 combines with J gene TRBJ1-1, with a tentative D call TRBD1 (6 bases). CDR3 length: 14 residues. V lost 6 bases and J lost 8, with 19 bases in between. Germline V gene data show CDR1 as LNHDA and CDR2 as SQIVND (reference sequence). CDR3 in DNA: TGTGCCAGTAGCCTTAGGGACAATCTCTTCGAAGCTTTCTTT. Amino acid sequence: CASSLRDNLFEAFF.

The CDR3 sequence is CASSRTQGHENEKLFF. Written as DNA, the CDR3 is TGTGCCAGCAGCCGGACCCAGGGACACGAGAATGAAAAACTGTTTTTT. The chain joins TRBV11-2 to TRBJ1-4; possible D gene TRBD1, 6 bases. This CDR3 spans 16 amino acids. The germline gives CDR1 SGHAT, CDR2 FQNNGV. Trimming shortened V by 5 bases and J by 5 bases, and 18 bases separated the two germline ends.

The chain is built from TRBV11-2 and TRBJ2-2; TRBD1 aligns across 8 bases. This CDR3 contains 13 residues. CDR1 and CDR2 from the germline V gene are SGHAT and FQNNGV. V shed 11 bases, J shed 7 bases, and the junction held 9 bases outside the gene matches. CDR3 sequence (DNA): TGTGCCTCAGGGGGCCCTCGGGGCGGGGAGCTGTTTTTT. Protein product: CASGGPRGGELFF. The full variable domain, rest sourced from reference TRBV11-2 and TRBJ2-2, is EAGVAQSPRYKIIEKRQSVAFWCNPISGHATLYWYQQILGQGPKLLIQFQNNGVVDDSQLPKDRFSAERLKGVDSTLKIQPAKLEDSAVYLCASGGPRGGELFFGEGSRLTVL.

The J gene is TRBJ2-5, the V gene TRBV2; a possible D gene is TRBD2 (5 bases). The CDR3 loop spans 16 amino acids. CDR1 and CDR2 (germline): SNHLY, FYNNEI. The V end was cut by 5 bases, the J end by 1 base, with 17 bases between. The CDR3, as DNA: TGTGCCAGCAGTCCCGTCGTACTAGGAACCCAAGAGACCCAGTACTTC. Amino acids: CASSPVVLGTQETQYF.

The chain's CDR3 is CASSQRGISSGANVLTF. The CDR3 DNA reads as TGCGCCAGCAGCCAACGCGGGATCAGCTCTGGGGCCAACGTCCTGACTTTC. The rearrangement joins TRBV5-1 to TRBJ2-6; possible D gene TRBD2, 6 bases. This CDR3 has 17 amino acids. V lost 4 bases, J lost 0 bases, and 14 bases lay in between. Germline assignment: CDR1 SGHRS and CDR2 YFSETQ.

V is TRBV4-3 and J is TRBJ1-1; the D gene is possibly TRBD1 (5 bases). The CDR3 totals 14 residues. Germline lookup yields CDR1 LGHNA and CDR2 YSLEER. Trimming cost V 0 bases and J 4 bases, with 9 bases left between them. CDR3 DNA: TGCGCCAGCAGCCAAGATTGGGGGGGCACTGAAGCTTTCTTT. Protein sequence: CASSQDWGGTEAFF.

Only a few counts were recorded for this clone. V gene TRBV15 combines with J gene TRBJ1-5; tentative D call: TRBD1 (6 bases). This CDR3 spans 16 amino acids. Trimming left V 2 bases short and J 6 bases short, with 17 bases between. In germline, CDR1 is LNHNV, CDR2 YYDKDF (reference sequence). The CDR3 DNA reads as TGTGCCACCAGCAGACACGGTCGGGGGGCCCCTCAGCCCCAGCATTTT. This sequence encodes CATSRHGRGAPQPQHF.

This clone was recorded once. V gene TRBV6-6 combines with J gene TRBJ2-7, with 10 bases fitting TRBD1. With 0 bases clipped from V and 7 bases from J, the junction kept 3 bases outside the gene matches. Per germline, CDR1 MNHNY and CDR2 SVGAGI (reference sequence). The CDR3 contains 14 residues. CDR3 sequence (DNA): TGTGCCAGCAGTTACTCGACAGGGGGCTGGGAGCAGTACTTC. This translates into CASSYSTGGWEQYF.

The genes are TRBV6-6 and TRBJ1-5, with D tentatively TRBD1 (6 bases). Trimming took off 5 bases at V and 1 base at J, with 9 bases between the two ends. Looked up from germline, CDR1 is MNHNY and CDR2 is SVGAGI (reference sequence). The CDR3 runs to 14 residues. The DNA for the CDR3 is TGTGCCAGCAGTGCCCAGGGGAGCAATCAGCCCCAGCATTTT. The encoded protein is CASSAQGSNQPQHF.

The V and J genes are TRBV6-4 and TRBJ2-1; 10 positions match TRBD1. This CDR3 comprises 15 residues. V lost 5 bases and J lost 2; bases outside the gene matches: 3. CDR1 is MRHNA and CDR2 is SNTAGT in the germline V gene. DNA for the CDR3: TGTGCCAGCAGTCCGGGACAGGGGACCTACAATGAGCAGTTCTTC. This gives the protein CASSPGQGTYNEQFF.

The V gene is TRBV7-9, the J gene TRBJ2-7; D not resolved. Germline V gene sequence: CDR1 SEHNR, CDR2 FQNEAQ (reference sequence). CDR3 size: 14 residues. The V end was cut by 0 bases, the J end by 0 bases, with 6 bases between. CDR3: CASSLALSSYEQYF. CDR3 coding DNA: TGTGCCAGCAGCTTAGCCTTGAGCTCCTACGAGCAGTACTTC.

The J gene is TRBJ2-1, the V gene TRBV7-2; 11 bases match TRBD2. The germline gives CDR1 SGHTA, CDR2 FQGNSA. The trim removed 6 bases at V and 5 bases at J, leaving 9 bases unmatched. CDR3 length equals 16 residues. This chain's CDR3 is CASRSSGGTKNNEQFF. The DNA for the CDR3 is TGTGCCAGCAGGTCTAGCGGGGGGACTAAAAACAATGAGCAGTTCTTC.

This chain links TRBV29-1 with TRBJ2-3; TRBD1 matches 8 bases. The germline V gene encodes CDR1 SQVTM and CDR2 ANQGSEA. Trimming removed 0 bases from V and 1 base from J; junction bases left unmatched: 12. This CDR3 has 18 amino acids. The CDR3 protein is CSVEDRPGTGYRTDTQYF. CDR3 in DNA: TGCAGCGTTGAAGATAGGCCCGGGACAGGTTACCGCACAGATACGCAGTATTTT.

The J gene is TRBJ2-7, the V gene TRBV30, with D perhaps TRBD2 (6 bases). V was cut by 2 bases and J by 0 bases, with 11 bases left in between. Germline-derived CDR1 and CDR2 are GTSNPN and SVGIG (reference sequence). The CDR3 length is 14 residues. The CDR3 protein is CAWSRDFSSYEQYF. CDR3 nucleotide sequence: TGTGCCTGGAGTCGGGACTTCAGCTCCTACGAGCAGTACTTC. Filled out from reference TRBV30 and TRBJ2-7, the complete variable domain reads SQTIHQWPATLVQPVGSPLSLECTVEGTSNPNLYWYRQAAGRGLQLLFYSVGIGQISSEVPQNLSASRPQDRQFILSSKKLLLSDSGFYLCAWSRDFSSYEQYFGPGTRLTVT.